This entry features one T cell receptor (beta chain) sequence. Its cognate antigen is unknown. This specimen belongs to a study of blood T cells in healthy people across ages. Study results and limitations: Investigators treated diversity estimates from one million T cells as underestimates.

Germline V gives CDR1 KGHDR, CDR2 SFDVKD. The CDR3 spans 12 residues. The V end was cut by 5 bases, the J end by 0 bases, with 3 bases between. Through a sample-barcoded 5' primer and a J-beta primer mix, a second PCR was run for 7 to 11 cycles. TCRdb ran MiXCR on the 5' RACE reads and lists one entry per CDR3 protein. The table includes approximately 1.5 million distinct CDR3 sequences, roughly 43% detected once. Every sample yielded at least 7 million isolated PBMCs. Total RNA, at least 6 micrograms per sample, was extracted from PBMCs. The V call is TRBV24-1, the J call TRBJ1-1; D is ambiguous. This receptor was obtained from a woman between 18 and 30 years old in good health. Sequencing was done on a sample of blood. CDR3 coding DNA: TGTGCCACCAGTGGACTGAACACTGAAGCTTTCTTT. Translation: CATSGLNTEAFF.